The following is a T cell receptor (beta chain) sequence with its context. Its antigen is unidentified. Using RNA transcripts as the source, TCR beta CDR3 regions were amplified. First-round RT-PCR targeting the TCR CDR3 was performed with the HTBI primer set. One entry per CDR3 protein, called by TCRdb with MiXCR from the multiplex PCR reads. Seen here are 600,000 or so distinct CDR3 sequences, roughly 15% observed once, and the top ten hold around 12%. These data originate in a study of T cells in Graves' hyperthyroidism and ophthalmopathy. The V end was cut by 0 bases, the J end by 12 bases, with 18 bases between. There are 14 residues in the CDR3. Germline CDR1 reads SGDLS; CDR2 reads YYNGEE. Findings and caveats of the study: Expanded thyroid clonotypes (above 0.001) were mostly also found in blood.

The V gene is TRBV9, the J gene TRBJ1-1; D is unresolved. The sequencing input was blood. This TCR derives from a woman between 50 and 59 years old with Graves' ophthalmopathy. The CDR3 DNA is TGTGCCAGCAGCGTAGACACGGTTGGTGATGGGCCTTTCTTT. Translation gives CASSVDTVGDGPFF.